This paragraph covers one T cell receptor (beta chain) sequence. Antigen: not known. The data were obtained in a study of vaccination and CD4 T cells after COVID-19. Noted treatment: approximately nine-day PBMC culture with coronavirus spike peptide pools or control peptides (ViraFEST assay). Collection of the unexposed donor's CD4+ T cells took place before the COVID-19 pandemic (2011-2018). Germline V lookup: CDR1 DFQATT, CDR2 SNEGSKA (reference sequence). V dropped 2 bases and J dropped 4 bases, with 18 bases sitting between them. The CDR3 extends over 16 amino acids. The study sequenced cultured CD4+ T cell DNA using the Oncomine TCR Beta short-read assay. TCRdb re-derived calls from the PCR reads in MiXCR, one entry per CDR3 protein. This table has approximately 7,000 distinct CDR3 sequences, under 60% appearing once.

J is TRBJ1-3 and V is TRBV20-1, with a possible D match to TRBD1 (5 bases). The sequence came from a human donor in good health. Sequencing was done on a sample of CD4+ T cells from blood, cultured in vitro. The CDR3 bases are TGCAGTGCTAGAACTAGGGGCGAACTGTCGGGAAACACCATATATTTT. Its protein is CSARTRGELSGNTIYF.